This TCR beta chain was sequenced during a study of T cell repertoires in cytomegalovirus infection. The study's findings and limits: The study found HLA-C-restricted CMV-specific TCR beta clonotypes dominating the ex vivo response.

Via MiXCR, TCRdb re-called the reads, giving one row per CDR3 protein. The top ten clones hold approximately 25% of a sample with approximately 180,000 distinct CDR3 sequences, roughly a sixth of them seen once. This clonotype was seen a handful of times. Antigen: not known. The sequence derives from a human donor in good health (CMV status not recorded). Some clones in this sample may be carry-over from other donors' samples. The sample consisted of CD8+ T cells from PBMCs.

The CDR3 is CASFSIRERPDTQYF. In nucleotides, the CDR3 is TGTGCCAGTTTCTCAATACGGGAGAGACCAGATACGCAGTATTTT. The chain joins TRBV5-5 to TRBJ2-3; a weak D match, TRBD2 (6 bases). V lost 8 bases and J 4 bases, leaving 20 bases between the germline ends. Looked up from germline, CDR1 is SGHKS and CDR2 is YYEKEE (reference sequence). CDR3 length: 15 amino acids.